Listed below are T cell receptor beta chains from one sample, sequenced in a study of cytomegalovirus exposure and HLA in healthy donors. Generated by immunoSEQ multiplex PCR, the TCRdb table keeps only in-frame clones and is missing some. This sample has hundreds of thousands of clones, with about 89% found just once. Sequencing was performed on PBMCs. These receptor sequences come from a young woman in good health and CMV-seronegative. The CDR3 runs from the conserved cysteine through the conserved F or W. Each record gives: J gene, V gene, D gene, clone size, CDR3 protein, CDR3 DNA. The D gene is left open where the match is weak. Clone size appears in some rows only: once, few, many, or a class for an expanded clone.

TRBJ2-1,TRBV11-2,TRBD2,-,CASRGLRRNYNEQFF,TGTGCCAGCAGGGGACTAAGGCGAAATTACAATGAGCAGTTCTTC
TRBJ2-3,TRBV2,TRBD2,-,CASSEMSGGRLDTQYF,TGTGCCAGCAGTGAAATGAGCGGGGGGCGACTAGATACGCAGTATTTT
TRBJ1-6,TRBV6-1,-,-,CASSENVGSAGNSPLHF,TGTGCCAGCAGTGAAAATGTGGGGTCGGCGGGGAATTCACCCCTCCACTTT
TRBJ2-3,TRBV7-2,TRBD2,-,CASSLATGGLDTQYF,TGTGCCAGCAGCTTAGCGACGGGAGGATTAGATACGCAGTATTTT
TRBJ1-2,TRBV19,TRBD1,-,CASSTRQGAISGYTF,TGTGCCAGTAGTACGAGACAGGGGGCGATCTCTGGCTACACCTTC
TRBJ2-1,TRBV5-1,TRBD2,once,CASSLGHSGGANNEQFF,TGCGCCAGCAGCTTGGGCCATAGCGGGGGGGCCAACAATGAGCAGTTCTTC
TRBJ2-7,TRBV27,TRBD1,-,CASSASPGTGVYLYEQYF,TGTGCCAGCAGTGCCTCTCCCGGGACAGGGGTTTACCTCTACGAGCAGTACTTC
TRBJ1-1,TRBV4-3,TRBD1,once,CASSQEGQGAEGNTEAFF,TGCGCCAGCAGCCAAGAAGGGCAGGGGGCCGAGGGGAACACTGAAGCTTTCTTT
TRBJ1-1,TRBV7-6,-,-,CASSLWGVGTEAFF,TGTGCCAGCAGCTTATGGGGGGTCGGGACTGAAGCTTTCTTT
TRBJ2-7,TRBV6-6,-,-,CASSYDSIEAFGQYF,TGTGCCAGCAGTTACGACTCCATTGAGGCTTTTGGGCAGTACTTC
TRBJ1-4,TRBV11-2,TRBD1,-,CASSLVPGGREKLFF,TGTGCCAGCAGCTTAGTCCCAGGGGGCCGTGAAAAACTGTTTTTT
TRBJ2-7,TRBV29-1,TRBD2,-,CSVGRERYEQYF,TGCAGCGTTGGGCGGGAGAGATACGAGCAGTACTTC
TRBJ1-2,TRBV6-1,-,-,CASSEGGRGYTF,TGTGCCAGCAGTGAGGGGGGTCGCGGCTACACCTTC
TRBJ1-5,TRBV19,TRBD1,-,CASTSGTGGYYSNQPQHF,TGTGCCAGTACCTCCGGGACAGGGGGTTATTATAGCAATCAGCCCCAGCATTTT
TRBJ2-7,TRBV7-2,-,-,CASSLELLSEQYF,TGTGCCAGCAGCTTAGAACTACTTAGCGAGCAGTACTTC
TRBJ2-3,TRBV7-3,TRBD2,-,CASSSQSGTSGRALDTQYF,TGTGCCAGCAGCTCCCAGTCCGGGACTAGCGGGAGGGCCTTGGATACGCAGTATTTT
TRBJ2-7,TRBV27,TRBD1,-,CAAGQGTYEQYF,TGTGCCGCCGGACAGGGTACGTACGAGCAGTACTTC
TRBJ2-3,TRBV4-3,TRBD2,-,CASSQGSLAGTTDTQYF,TGCGCCAGCAGCCAAGGATCCCTAGCGGGGACCACAGATACGCAGTATTTT
TRBJ2-3,TRBV7-2,TRBD2,-,CASSLTTSGTQYF,TGTGCCAGCAGCCTCACGACTAGCGGTACGCAGTATTTT
TRBJ1-2,TRBV18,-,-,CASSAGGVPEGYTF,TGTGCCAGCTCAGCCGGGGGGGTCCCCGAAGGCTACACCTTC
TRBJ2-4,TRBV30,TRBD1,-,CACDRGGAKNIQYF,TGTGCCTGCGACAGGGGGGGAGCCAAAAACATTCAGTACTTC
TRBJ1-2,TRBV6-6,-,-,CASSYSIQGNLYTF,TGTGCCAGCAGTTACTCGATCCAGGGGAATCTCTACACCTTC
TRBJ1-1,TRBV6-4,-,few,CASSETTGTEAFF,TGTGCCAGCAGTGAAACGACAGGTACTGAAGCTTTCTTT
TRBJ1-2,TRBV19,TRBD1,-,CASSVDRDYGYTF,TGTGCCAGTAGTGTGGACAGGGATTATGGCTACACCTTC
TRBJ1-1,TRBV5-4,-,-,CASSLVGAKNTEAFF,TGTGCCAGCAGCTTGGTTGGGGCCAAGAACACTGAAGCTTTCTTT
TRBJ2-1,TRBV18,-,-,CASSPDTRYNEQFF,TGTGCCAGCTCACCAGATACCCGGTACAATGAGCAGTTCTTC
TRBJ1-5,TRBV19,-,-,CASSIGRGSNQPQHF,TGTGCCAGTAGTATAGGACGGGGGAGCAATCAGCCCCAGCATTTT
TRBJ1-1,TRBV27,-,-,CASSSQENEAFF,TGTGCCAGCAGTTCTCAGGAAAATGAAGCTTTCTTT
TRBJ2-1,TRBV19,TRBD1,-,CASMRGQGISNEQFF,TGTGCCAGTATGAGGGGACAGGGGATCTCCAATGAGCAGTTCTTC
TRBJ1-3,TRBV5-4,-,-,CASSVGLDSADTIYF,TGTGCCAGCAGCGTGGGATTAGACAGCGCCGACACCATATATTTT
TRBJ1-4,TRBV9,-,-,CASSPQRSTNEKLFF,TGTGCCAGCAGCCCACAGAGATCAACTAATGAAAAACTGTTTTTT
TRBJ1-2,TRBV5-1,-,few,CASSLTGSEGYTF,TGCGCCAGCAGCTTAACAGGGTCGGAAGGCTACACCTTC
TRBJ2-1,TRBV7-3,TRBD2,-,CASSLVAGVSSEQFF,TGTGCCAGCAGCTTAGTAGCGGGAGTGTCTTCTGAGCAGTTCTTC
TRBJ2-3,TRBV9,TRBD2,-,CASSVDPTSGGTDTQYF,TGTGCCAGCAGCGTAGATCCTACTAGCGGGGGCACAGATACGCAGTATTTT
TRBJ2-1,TRBV27,-,few,CASSPRGRSYNEQFF,TGTGCCAGCAGTCCCCGGGGGAGGTCCTACAATGAGCAGTTCTTC
TRBJ2-7,TRBV9,TRBD2,few,CASSPSGAPYEQYF,TGTGCCAGCAGCCCCAGCGGGGCACCCTACGAGCAGTACTTC
TRBJ1-4,TRBV4-3,-,-,CASSQDLGTFATNEKLFF,TGCGCCAGCAGCCAAGATTTGGGGACTTTCGCAACTAATGAAAAACTGTTTTTT